The T cell receptor (beta chain) described here comes from a study of blood T cells in healthy people across ages. Study results and limitations: The study could not conclusively compare naive and antigen-experienced cells, given its unsorted PBMCs.

Regarding this clonotype: What it recognizes is unknown.

The second PCR ran roughly 6 to 11 cycles with a sample-barcoded 5' primer and J-beta primers. TCRdb redid the calling of the 5' RACE reads with MiXCR, one entry per CDR3 protein. Here the sample spans around 820,000 distinct CDR3 sequences, roughly 25% being singletons. Germline V gene data show CDR1 as SGHAT and CDR2 as FQNNGV. CDR3 length equals 17 residues. The V and J ends lost 5 bases and 4 bases, in that order; junction bases with no gene match: 15. Each sample had at least 7 million PBMCs isolated. These records were also assigned to another study, of T cells of mothers and their children.

Material: blood. The origin of this receptor is a boy between 10 and 17 years old in good health. The chain carries TRBV11-2 and TRBJ2-5; 8 nucleotides align to TRBD1. CDR3 sequence: CASSASMGTGIGETQYF. The CDR3 coding sequence is TGTGCCAGCAGCGCCTCGATGGGGACAGGAATAGGAGAGACCCAGTACTTC.